The next 29 T cell receptor beta chains were all read from a single sample in a study of early T cells in non-severe SARS-CoV-2 infection. TCRdb independently ran MiXCR on the 5' RACE reads; one entry per CDR3 protein. The table shows 30,000 to 40,000 distinct CDR3 sequences, with around 5.8% occurring only once. Sequenced input: whole blood. These receptors were taken from an adult who was a healthcare worker with PCR-confirmed SARS-CoV-2 infection or an uninfected control (not recorded which).

The genes are TRBV6-6 and TRBJ2-5; D is perhaps TRBD2 (7 bases). The ends were cut back, 3 bases at V and 3 bases at J, with 11 bases in the middle. From germline, CDR1 is MNHNY and CDR2 SVGAGI (reference sequence). The CDR3 contains 14 residues. The CDR3 region is CASSYGGAKETQYF. The CDR3 coding sequence is TGTGCCAGCAGTTATGGGGGGGCTAAAGAGACCCAGTACTTC.

The V call is TRBV9, the J call TRBJ2-1; the D gene is possibly TRBD1 (5 bases). Germline V CDR1 and CDR2: SGDLS, YYNGEE. V was trimmed by 1 base and J by 1 base, leaving 12 bases between them. The CDR3 sequence is 16 residues long. CDR3 residues: CASSVMGRSSYNEQFF. CDR3 sequence (DNA): TGTGCCAGCAGCGTAATGGGGCGCAGTTCCTACAATGAGCAGTTCTTC. Looking up the rest from reference TRBV9 and TRBJ2-1 gives the full variable domain: DSGVTQTPKHLITATGQRVTLRCSPRSGDLSVYWYQQSLDQGLQFLIQYYNGEERAKGNILERFSAQQFPDLHSELNLSSLELGDSALYFCASSVMGRSSYNEQFFGPGTRLTVL.

At least ten counts were recorded for this clonotype. The V call is TRBV12-3 or TRBV12-4, the J call TRBJ2-5, with no clear D. The V end lost 7 bases, the J end lost 5 bases, and 8 bases lay between the germline ends. CDR3 length equals 11 residues. CDR3 coding DNA: TGTGCCAGCACCCGACGGGAGACCCAGTACTTC. This encodes CASTRRETQYF.

This clonotype was detected many times. The chain couples TRBV20-1 to TRBJ1-2; D gene ambiguous. The CDR3 extends over 14 amino acids. Deletions cut 0 bases from V and 5 bases from J, with 13 bases between. CDR1 and CDR2 from the germline V gene are DFQATT and SNEGSKA (reference sequence). Here the CDR3 DNA reads TGCAGTGCTAGAGATCTGAGGGAATCTTATGGCTACACCTTC. Protein: CSARDLRESYGYTF.

This clonotype was recorded at least ten times. J is TRBJ2-7 and V is TRBV11-2, with no clear D. The germline V and J ends were trimmed by 5 bases and 2 bases, with 10 bases remaining between them. This CDR3 is 13 amino acids long. CDR1 and CDR2 (germline): SGHAT, FQNNGV. This chain's CDR3 is CASSARPPYEQYV. CDR3 nucleotide sequence: TGTGCCAGCAGCGCCAGGCCCCCCTACGAGCAGTACGTC.

Only a few counts were recorded for this clonotype. The rearrangement joins TRBV7-2 to TRBJ1-2; possibly TRBD1 for D (5 bases). The germline V gene has CDR1 SGHTA and CDR2 FQGNSA. This CDR3 spans 14 amino acids. The ends were cut back, 3 bases at V and 4 bases at J, with 12 bases in the middle. Here the CDR3 reads CASSFLGRRYGYTF. DNA for the CDR3: TGTGCCAGCAGCTTTTTGGGACGCCGCTATGGCTACACCTTC.

This clonotype has more than one count but fewer than ten. CDR3: CASSAVADTQYF. In DNA, the CDR3 is TGCGCCAGCAGTGCGGTGGCAGATACGCAGTATTTT. This rearrangement joins TRBV10-2 to TRBJ2-3; D not resolved. V was clipped by 4 bases and J by 4 bases, with 6 bases between them. This CDR3 contains 12 residues. Germline lookup yields CDR1 WSHSY and CDR2 SAAADI.

This clonotype has at least ten counts. The rearrangement links TRBV20-1 to TRBJ2-1; TRBD2 agrees at 8 bases. There are 16 residues in the CDR3. V was clipped by 3 bases and J by 3 bases; unmatched bases: 10. The germline V gene has CDR1 DFQATT and CDR2 SNEGSKA (reference sequence). This CDR3 reads CSASKAGGNRYNEQFF. CDR3 in DNA: TGCAGTGCTAGTAAGGCGGGAGGAAACCGCTACAATGAGCAGTTCTTC.

The table lists this clonotype with many counts. The V gene is TRBV7-2, the J gene TRBJ2-7; 10 nucleotides match TRBD1. CDR1 SGHTA and CDR2 FQGNSA come from the germline V gene. The ends lost 2 bases at V and 3 bases at J; junction bases unmatched: 4. The CDR3 consists of 15 residues. DNA for the CDR3: TGTGCCAGCAGCTTATCCGGGACAGGGGTCTACGAGCAGTACGTC. This encodes CASSLSGTGVYEQYV.

At least ten counts were recorded for this clonotype. This chain joins TRBV28 and TRBJ2-2; no firm D call. The CDR3 is made up of 15 amino acids. Trimming shortened V by 7 bases and J by 0 bases, and 12 bases separated the two germline ends. Germline V gene lookup returns CDR1 MDHEN and CDR2 SYDVKM. The CDR3 DNA follows: TGTGCCAGCACCCTGGCGGTCCCGAACACCGGGGAGCTGTTTTTT. Its protein is CASTLAVPNTGELFF. Combining the CDR3 with reference TRBV28 and TRBJ2-2 gives the whole variable domain DVKVTQSSRYLVKRTGEKVFLECVQDMDHENMFWYRQDPGLGLRLIYFSYDVKMKEKGDIPEGYSVSREKKERFSLILESASTNQTSMYLCASTLAVPNTGELFFGEGSRLTVL.

This clonotype came up many times. V gene TRBV20-1 combines with J gene TRBJ1-2; D gene ambiguous. Trimming pared 3 bases from V and 7 bases from J, leaving 9 bases between. CDR3 length: 11 amino acids. Germline V gives CDR1 DFQATT, CDR2 SNEGSKA (reference sequence). CDR3 DNA sequence: TGCAGTGCTAGTCTGGAGACTGGCTACACCTTC. It translates to CSASLETGYTF.

At least ten counts were recorded for this clonotype. The chain couples TRBV7-6 to TRBJ2-1; 9 bases map to TRBD1. Unmatched junction bases numbered 12, after V lost 2 bases and J lost 4 bases. Germline lookup yields CDR1 SGHVS and CDR2 FNYEAQ. The CDR3 totals 18 residues. Written as DNA, the CDR3 is TGTGCCAGCAGCTTAAGACCCGACAGGGGGGTACGGTACAATGAGCAGTTCTTC. This codes for CASSLRPDRGVRYNEQFF.

This clonotype occurred a few times. V usage is TRBV9 and J usage is TRBJ2-1; TRBD2 matches at 8 bases. Germline CDR1 and CDR2: SGDLS and YYNGEE. The CDR3 consists of 13 residues. Unmatched junction bases numbered 12, after V lost 7 bases and J lost 12 bases. The CDR3 bases are TGTGCCAGCGAGGGGAGCGGGAGAAGAATGCAGTTCTTC. This gives the protein CASEGSGRRMQFF.

This clonotype was counted ten times or more. The J gene is TRBJ2-6, the V gene TRBV7-2, with 7 bases lining up with TRBD2. Losses at the gene ends were 6 bases for V and 2 bases for J; bases not matched to a gene: 4. The length of the CDR3 is 15 residues. The germline V gene encodes CDR1 SGHTA and CDR2 FQGNSA. As DNA, the CDR3 is TGTGCCAGCAGGCACGGGGGGACTGGGGCCAACGTCCTGACTTTC. Translation: CASRHGGTGANVLTF.

The chain couples TRBV5-1 to TRBJ1-1, with D hard to call. Germline V gene lookup returns CDR1 SGHRS and CDR2 YFSETQ. The V and J ends lost 3 bases and 11 bases respectively, with 17 bases between them. This CDR3 comprises 13 residues. The CDR3: CASSYIDGERAFF. The CDR3 DNA reads TGCGCCAGCAGCTACATAGACGGGGAACGGGCTTTCTTT.

This clonotype was seen at least ten times. V is TRBV5-1 and J is TRBJ2-7; TRBD2 aligns across 11 bases. Germline assignment: CDR1 SGHRS and CDR2 YFSETQ. V dropped 4 bases and J dropped 0; count of bases not matched to a gene: 6. This CDR3 contains 16 residues. This CDR3 is CASSIGTSGLSYEQYF. CDR3 sequence (DNA): TGCGCCAGCAGCATAGGGACTAGCGGCCTCTCCTACGAGCAGTACTTC.

This clonotype was counted at least ten times. The rearrangement joins TRBV6-5 to TRBJ2-1; TRBD1 agrees at 9 bases. The J segment lost 0 bases and the V segment lost 6 bases, leaving 3 bases of the junction unmatched. Germline V gene data show CDR1 as MNHEY and CDR2 as SVGAGI. The CDR3 runs 15 residues. The CDR3: CASSRDRASYNEQFF. CDR3 nucleotide sequence: TGTGCCAGCAGCCGGGACAGGGCCTCCTACAATGAGCAGTTCTTC.

In this sample, this clonotype turned up many times. This sequence joins TRBV18 and TRBJ1-1, with TRBD1 matching 12 bases. The CDR3 is made up of 16 amino acids. After removal of 5 bases from V and 5 bases from J, the junction contained 9 bases not matched to a gene. The germline V gene has CDR1 KGHSH and CDR2 LQKENI. The CDR3 spells CASSLGTGGAWTEAFF. The DNA for the CDR3 is TGTGCCAGCTCATTAGGGACAGGGGGCGCCTGGACTGAAGCTTTCTTT.

This clonotype has just a few counts. The chain has TRBV6-5 and TRBJ1-1; 7 bases are shared with TRBD1. Trimming at V came to 5 bases and at J to 8 bases, leaving 8 bases not matched to a gene. CDR3 length: 13 residues. Germline CDR1 MNHEY, CDR2 SVGAGI. The CDR3: CASSRGQQFEAFF. CDR3 nucleotides: TGTGCCAGCAGTAGGGGACAGCAATTCGAAGCTTTCTTT.

At least ten counts were recorded for this clonotype. This chain connects TRBV29-1 to TRBJ2-3, with 9 bases lining up with TRBD2. Germline assignment: CDR1 SQVTM and CDR2 ANQGSEA. Trimming at V came to 6 bases and at J to 6 bases, leaving 10 bases not matched to a gene. The CDR3 consists of 14 residues. Written as DNA, the CDR3 is TGCAGCGTCCTGGGAGTAGCGGGAGATGATACGCAGTATTTT. Its protein is CSVLGVAGDDTQYF.

This clonotype was seen many times. The rearrangement uses TRBV18 and TRBJ2-5, with D tentatively TRBD1 (6 bases). Trimming left V 3 bases short and J 9 bases short, with 20 bases between. Germline assignment: CDR1 KGHSH and CDR2 LQKENI. The CDR3 has 15 residues. The CDR3 protein is CASSPLDRAIEAQYF. In DNA, the CDR3 is TGTGCCAGCTCACCGTTGGACAGAGCCATTGAGGCCCAGTACTTC. The complete variable domain, with remaining parts taken from reference TRBV18 and TRBJ2-5, reads NAGVMQNPRHLVRRRGQEARLRCSPMKGHSHVYWYRQLPEEGLKFMVYLQKENIIDESGMPKERFSAEFPKEGPSILRIQQVVRGDSAAYFCASSPLDRAIEAQYFGPGTRLLVL.

The table lists this clonotype with a few counts. This rearrangement joins TRBV5-6 to TRBJ2-7; 8 bases are a match to TRBD1. V shed 4 bases, J shed 3 bases, and the junction held 6 bases outside the gene matches. CDR1 is SGHDT, CDR2 YYEEEE, per germline. This CDR3 is built from 14 residues. CDR3 sequence (DNA): TGTGCCAGCAGCCTGGACAGGGTGGGCTACGAGCAGTACTTC. Its protein product is CASSLDRVGYEQYF.

This clonotype occurred a few times. CDR3 in amino acids: CASSVGVLSYEQYF. The CDR3 DNA follows: TGTGCCAGCAGCGTAGGAGTTCTTTCCTACGAGCAGTACTTC. The J gene is TRBJ2-7, the V gene TRBV9; D remains unclear. Germline V lookup: CDR1 SGDLS, CDR2 YYNGEE. The V end was cut by 0 bases, the J end by 1 base, with 8 bases between. This CDR3 has 14 residues.

In its sample, this clonotype was seen many times. The rearrangement joins TRBV5-6 to TRBJ2-1, with 8 bases aligning to TRBD2. Germline assignment: CDR1 SGHDT and CDR2 YYEEEE. The CDR3 totals 16 residues. With V trimmed by 4 bases and J by 10 bases, 16 bases remained unmatched. CDR3 region: CASSVIGRAGNREQFF. CDR3 in DNA: TGTGCCAGCAGCGTGATCGGGAGGGCCGGTAACCGGGAGCAGTTCTTC.

This clonotype was recorded at least ten times. The V and J genes are TRBV6-6 and TRBJ2-3; the D is unclear. The CDR3 loop spans 12 amino acids. Germline CDR1 reads MNHNY; CDR2 reads SVGAGI (reference sequence). Trimming took off 9 bases at V and 1 base at J, with 8 bases between the two ends. As DNA, the CDR3 is TGTGCCAGTTTAAAAGGCACAGATACGCAGTATTTT. It translates to CASLKGTDTQYF.

This clonotype was seen repeatedly, ten times or more. CDR3 in DNA: TGTGCCAGCAGTTTGCTTCAGGGTGTCAGGATGGATGAGCAGTTCTTC. Translation: CASSLLQGVRMDEQFF. The chain employs TRBV12-3 or TRBV12-4 and TRBJ2-1, with a possible D match to TRBD1 (5 bases). The CDR3 has 16 residues. The ends were cut back, 3 bases at V and 8 bases at J, with 20 bases in the middle.

Note on this clonotype: An end of the junction differs from the germline gene, which may be a read error. The V gene is TRBV30, the J gene TRBJ2-3; 8 bases are shared with TRBD2. CDR3 length equals 10 residues. Germline V gene sequence: CDR1 GTSNPN, CDR2 SVGIG (reference sequence). The CDR3 spells CAWGLAGMVF. Here the CDR3 DNA reads TGTGCTTGGGGTCTAGCGGGTATGGTTTTT.

Regarding this clonotype: This may be a read error, as it is one base from a much larger clone. This chain's CDR3 is CASSDSETGGTTSTDTQYF. The DNA of the CDR3 is TGTGCCAGCAGTGACTCGGAGACTGGCGGGACCACTAGCACAGATACGCAGTATTTT. This chain links TRBV6-4 with TRBJ2-3; D is perhaps TRBD2 (6 bases). The CDR3 extends over 19 amino acids. Germline loops: CDR1 MRHNA, CDR2 SNTAGT. The ends were cut back, 0 bases at V and 0 bases at J, with 19 bases in the middle.

The V call is TRBV7-2, the J call TRBJ2-3; tentative D call: TRBD2 (5 bases). The CDR3 runs 14 residues. Between the trimmed V and J ends, which lost 1 base and 11 bases, there was a span of 16 bases. Germline assignment: CDR1 SGHTA and CDR2 FQGNSA. The CDR3 reads CASSLGLRTAMQYF. CDR3 coding DNA: TGTGCCAGCAGCTTAGGCCTCCGGACTGCCATGCAGTATTTT.